Listed below are T cell receptor beta chains from one sample, sequenced in a study of CD8+ T cells in alopecia areata. The protocol was immunoSEQ multiplex PCR, while the TCRdb copy is restricted to in-frame clones and leaves out a portion. Of about 120,000 clones detected, more than 30% appear once; the ten largest clones hold approximately 3.3%. Sequencing was carried out using CD4+ T cells sorted from blood. The receptors stem from a human donor with alopecia areata. CDR3s include the opening cysteine and the closing phenylalanine or tryptophan. D genes are given only for firm matches. For some rows the clone size is stated as once, few or many, or as a class when expanded; others skip it.

j_call,v_call,clone_size,cdr3_length,d_call,cdr3_nt,cdr3_aa
TRBJ2-3,TRBV29-1,-,11,-,TGCAGCGTTGAGGGGACAGATACGCAGTATTTT,CSVEGTDTQYF
TRBJ2-4,TRBV7-2,many,14,-,TGTGCCAGCAGCTTAGTCCCAAAGGGCGACATTCAGTACTTC,CASSLVPKGDIQYF
TRBJ2-1,TRBV30,-,18,TRBD1,TGTGCCTGGAGTCCTTCATTTTGGGACAGGGAGAAGTACAATGAGCAGTTCTTC,CAWSPSFWDREKYNEQFF
TRBJ2-3,TRBV2,-,14,TRBD2,TGTGCCAGCAGTGCGAGCGGGGGCACAGATACGCAGTATTTT,CASSASGGTDTQYF
TRBJ1-2,TRBV6-6,once,15,TRBD1,TGTGCCACCCGGGACAGGGGGCGAGAAGGGAGCGGCTACACCTTC,CATRDRGREGSGYTF
TRBJ2-7,TRBV29-1,-,14,TRBD1,TGCAGCGTGAGGACAGGGCCGAGCTCCTACGAGCAGTACTTC,CSVRTGPSSYEQYF
TRBJ1-5,TRBV6-1,few,11,-,TGTGCCAGCGGGGTTTATCAGCCCCAGCATTTT,CASGVYQPQHF
TRBJ1-2,TRBV5-1,few,12,TRBD1,TGCGCCAGCAGCGCGGACAGGGTGGGCTACACCTTC,CASSADRVGYTF
TRBJ2-7,TRBV19,few,15,-,TGTGCCACCTCCGGGACGGCGCATCCCCCCTACGAGCAGTACTTC,CATSGTAHPPYEQYF
TRBJ2-1,TRBV15,-,14,-,TGTGCCACCAGCAGAGATAACGCAGCCGATGAGCAGTTCTTC,CATSRDNAADEQFF
TRBJ2-1,TRBV7-9,few,12,-,TGTGCCAGCAGCGAACATGTAAATGAGCAGTTCTTC,CASSEHVNEQFF
TRBJ1-4,TRBV29-1,-,15,TRBD1,TGCAGCTCAAAGCAGGGGGGCAGGGGGAATGAAAAACTGTTTTTT,CSSKQGGRGNEKLFF
TRBJ1-2,TRBV6-6,-,12,-,TGTGCCAGCAGTTACTCGGAAGTTGGCTACACCTTC,CASSYSEVGYTF
TRBJ2-7,TRBV7-8,-,14,TRBD2,TGTGCCAGCTGCCGACTAGCGGGCGCCTACGAGCAGTACTTC,CASCRLAGAYEQYF
TRBJ2-5,TRBV29-1,few,12,-,TGCAGCGCCTCGAAGGGGGTAGAGACCCAGTACTTC,CSASKGVETQYF
TRBJ2-2,TRBV29-1,-,17,TRBD2,TGCAGCGTGAGGCCGCGGGCGGGAGCACCGAACACCGGGGAGCTGTTTTTT,CSVRPRAGAPNTGELFF
TRBJ1-4,TRBV29-1,few,15,-,TGCAGCGTTGGAGGAGAAGGGACGGCTAATGAAAAACTGTTTTTT,CSVGGEGTANEKLFF
TRBJ1-1,TRBV5-6,-,11,-,TGTGCCAGCGGGATGAACACTGAAGCTTTCTTT,CASGMNTEAFF
TRBJ2-3,TRBV2,few,15,TRBD2,TGTGCCAGCAGTGTTAATAGCGGGGGGGCTGATACGCAGTATTTT,CASSVNSGGADTQYF
TRBJ1-2,TRBV29-1,-,12,-,TGCAGCGTTGAAGAGGGGGCGGGAGGCTACACCTTC,CSVEEGAGGYTF
TRBJ2-5,TRBV29-1,few,13,-,TGCAGCGTTGGTATGACAGATGAAGAGACCCAGTACTTC,CSVGMTDEETQYF
TRBJ2-1,TRBV9,-,12,-,TGTGCCAGCAGCGTAGGAGAAAATGAGCAGTTCTTC,CASSVGENEQFF
TRBJ2-3,TRBV29-1,-,16,-,TGCAGCGTTGAGGGTCTAGCGAGACTCCCCTCGGATACGCAGTATTTT,CSVEGLARLPSDTQYF
TRBJ2-7,TRBV29-1,-,13,TRBD2,TGCAGCGTCGGACTAGCGGACTTCTACGAGCAGTACTTC,CSVGLADFYEQYF
TRBJ2-5,TRBV7-2,few,16,TRBD2,TGTGCCAGCAGCGAAGGAGCGGGAGCGCCCCAAGAGACCCAGTACTTC,CASSEGAGAPQETQYF
TRBJ2-7,TRBV30,once,12,-,TGTGCCTGGAGTGTACTTGGCTACGAGCAGTACTTC,CAWSVLGYEQYF
TRBJ1-2,TRBV19,few,14,TRBD1,TGTGCCAGTAGTCCTCAGGGGGCTGGCTATGGCTACACCTTC,CASSPQGAGYGYTF
TRBJ1-5,TRBV9,-,14,-,TGTGCCAGCAGCCCCGGGGGGGCGGATCAGCCCCAGCATTTT,CASSPGGADQPQHF
TRBJ1-1,TRBV29-1,-,12,-,TGCAGCGTTAACGCGGTGAACACTGAAGCTTTCTTT,CSVNAVNTEAFF
TRBJ2-3,TRBV5-1,-,15,-,TGCGCCAGCAGCTCCGACAGACCTAGCACAGATACGCAGTATTTT,CASSSDRPSTDTQYF
TRBJ2-1,TRBV7-9,-,15,-,TGTGCCAGCAGAAGAGCCGGGGGCTTATACAATGAGCAGTTCTTC,CASRRAGGLYNEQFF
TRBJ2-3,TRBV30,-,11,-,TGTGCCTGGACAAGGGGTGATACGCAGTATTTT,CAWTRGDTQYF
TRBJ1-1,TRBV29-1,-,13,-,TGCAGCGTTGAAGACGCCCGGAACACTGAAGCTTTCTTT,CSVEDARNTEAFF
TRBJ1-2,TRBV23-1,-,13,-,TGCGCCAGCACGGGTGGGGGCCGGGATGGCTACACCTTC,CASTGGGRDGYTF
TRBJ2-5,TRBV7-2,-,14,-,TGTGCCAGCAGCTTATCGTGGCCCCAAGAGACCCAGTACTTC,CASSLSWPQETQYF
TRBJ2-3,TRBV29-1,-,17,TRBD2,TGCAGCGTTGATATGACTAGCGGGAGTTCTAGAGGAGATACGCAGTATTTT,CSVDMTSGSSRGDTQYF
TRBJ2-3,TRBV4-3,-,17,-,TGCGCCAGCAGCCGAGAAACTTCAGGGTGGGGCACAGATACGCAGTATTTT,CASSRETSGWGTDTQYF
TRBJ2-7,TRBV29-1,-,11,-,TGCAGCGTTGACCTGGGATACGAGCAGTACTTC,CSVDLGYEQYF
TRBJ2-2,TRBV29-1,few,14,TRBD1,TGCAGCGGGATAAGGACAGGGGGCACCGGGGAGCTGTTTTTT,CSGIRTGGTGELFF